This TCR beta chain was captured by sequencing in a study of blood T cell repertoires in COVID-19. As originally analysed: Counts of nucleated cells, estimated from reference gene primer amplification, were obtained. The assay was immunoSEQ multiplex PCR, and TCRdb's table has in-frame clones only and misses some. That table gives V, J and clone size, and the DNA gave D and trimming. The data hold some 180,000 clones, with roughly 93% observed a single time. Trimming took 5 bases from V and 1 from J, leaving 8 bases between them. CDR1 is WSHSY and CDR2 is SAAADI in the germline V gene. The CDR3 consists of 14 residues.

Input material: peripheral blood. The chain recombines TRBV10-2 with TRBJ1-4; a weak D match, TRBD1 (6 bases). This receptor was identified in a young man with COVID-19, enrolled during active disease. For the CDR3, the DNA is TGCGCCAGCAGTAACAGGGAAACTAATGAAAAACTGTTTTTT. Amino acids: CASSNRETNEKLFF.